One T cell receptor beta chain is described in this entry. Its cognate antigen has yet to be identified. Base quality data are lacking; no much larger clone is found one base away. The method was 5' RACE. The sequencer was an Illumina HiSeq 2000. A universal primer binding site was introduced by template switching, and a unique molecular identifier was present in the final cDNA, enabling accurate counting of TCR cDNA molecules. Specific primers in the conserved constant-segment region were used to synthesize first-strand cDNA for the TCR alpha and beta chains. Each cDNA library was double barcoded, with a SMART-Mk sample barcode plus Illumina barcodes, to control for contamination. TruSeq adapter sequences, together with Illumina sample barcodes, were added in two successive PCR steps. TCR alpha and beta cDNA libraries were sequenced on the Illumina HiSeq platform with custom primers. For the original study's pipeline: Unique molecular identifiers were extracted from raw reads with MiGEC, and CDR3 positions were determined with MiXCR. Recombination models were inferred per individual with the repgenHMM and IGoR tools using an EM algorithm. Shared clonotypes were analyzed with the tcR package in R, and sharing was normalized by the product of cloneset sizes. To study raw recombination without the effects of thymic and clonal selection, out-of-frame nonproductive sequences were analyzed. In TCRdb, the public reads were trimmed at Q25 with fastp and aligned with MiXCR, with productive beta chains retained. Rows with a matching CDR3 protein are joined into one entry that keeps the most common DNA and genes. It is TCRdb's table, rather than the study itself, that gives the V and J calls and clone size. This sample lists around 300,000 distinct CDR3 sequences; about 8.1% were detected once. The top ten hold less than 2.5% of the sample.

These data come from a study of identical twins listed by TCRdb under 2016. A note on the overall study: TCR alpha and beta repertoires from monozygotic twins, unrelated adults of various ages and cord blood were deep-sequenced to test whether fetal clonotypes persist. To rule out contamination, replicate twin experiments were performed at different times with different library preparation protocols.

Every donor in the study was a healthy Caucasian. Three pairs of female monozygotic twins, all aged roughly 18 to 29 years, were included in the twin cohort. Miltenyi CD45RO+ enrichment and human naive T-cell isolation kits were used to isolate memory (CD45RO+) and naive T cells from PBMC. On the study overall, not on this receptor specifically: Because the same donors could not be followed over many years, the conclusions depended on cross-sectional statistical analysis. Fewer insertions were carried by abundant cord blood beta clonotypes; a weaker similar trend was observed in young adult naive repertoires, while no such trend was observed in memory repertoires. Zero-insertion analyses could be partly confounded by invariant T cells such as MAIT and iNKT, although diverse VJ usage argued against such confounding for most clonotypes. A weaker excess of twin sharing was found in beta out-of-frame sequences because the signal-to-noise ratio was lowered by fewer shared sequences. Out-of-frame TCR alpha sharing in monozygotic twins was systematically underestimated by recombination models, whereas sharing between unrelated individuals was in agreement with the recombination models. Compared with coincidental sharing between unrelated individuals, out-of-frame TCR alpha sequences shared between twins showed an excess of sequences with low generation probability.

Taken from the germline V gene, the CDR1 and CDR2 loops are MNHNS and SASEGT. Trimming removed 8 bases from V and 7 bases from J, leaving 18 bases between the germline ends. The CDR3 contains 14 residues, cysteine and phenylalanine counted. Only the CDR3 part of the read is kept: 42 bases, read in frame from the first base. The sample also formed part of further work on yellow fever vaccine responses in identical twins. As noted in the second study: The authors reported that the T cell response to vaccination in identical twins appeared partly convergent and partly personalized. In the study, vaccine-responding T cell clones were precisely tracked in identical twins.

This receptor was obtained from a woman aged 18-35 years in good health. Recombination connected TRBV6-1 to TRBJ2-1; the D gene is perhaps TRBD2, on 7 matching bases. The sample consisted of memory (CD45RO+) T cells sorted from blood. The cell subset or site label for this specimen denotes: CD45RO+ enriched T cells. The CDR3 protein: CASRIRGGQNEQFF. The sequenced DNA is TGTGCCAGCCGTATAAGGGGGGGCCAGAATGAGCAGTTCTTC.